The clone carrying this T cell receptor (beta chain) was seen only a few times. What it binds is unknown. This sample is drawn from a study of post-analysis software for immune sequencing data. Study in general: Patients with relapsing-remitting, secondary progressive and progressive-relapsing multiple sclerosis courses were all represented. The study's findings and limits: A handful of TRBV segments were significantly more frequent in patients than in controls. TRBV5-6, TRBV5-1 and TRBV20-1 were among these segments. Batch-matched samples strongly co-clustered by F measure. The normalized Chao1 diversity of multiple sclerosis patients was significantly lower than that of controls.

The CDR3 spans 13 residues. CDR1 is LGHDT and CDR2 is YNNKEL in the germline V gene (reference sequence). V was pared by 3 bases and J by 8 bases, with 2 bases of the junction left unmatched. Unique molecular identifiers tagged the TCR beta cDNA libraries. Around 460,000 cDNA molecules came from around 1 to 10 million T cells. TCRdb re-analysed the PCR reads in MiXCR, keeping a single row per CDR3 protein. The sample consists of hundreds of thousands of distinct CDR3 sequences, roughly three fifths of them appearing once. This chain uses TRBV3-1 with TRBJ2-1, with 9 bases matching TRBD1. The sequence was collected from a girl aged 2 to 9 with multiple sclerosis. Sequencing input: blood. The CDR3 region is CASSHNRGHEQFF. CDR3 bases: TGTGCCAGCAGCCATAACAGGGGGCATGAGCAGTTCTTC.